This T cell receptor beta chain stems from a study of response to subunit inactivated influenza vaccine (dated by TCRdb to the late 2010s). Broadly, across the study: Deep quantitative profiling of the T cell receptor repertoire was used in the study to follow responses to a trivalent subunit inactivated influenza vaccine. Here is what the overall study found, with its caveats: The authors proposed that each seasonal influenza vaccination may bring in only a limited number of new T cells.

A word on this clonotype: Its antigen has not been determined. No quality values exist for individual bases; no much larger clone is one base distant.

The CDR3 starts with the cysteine, ends with the phenylalanine, and has 16 residues. The only DNA kept is the CDR3, 48 bases in frame from the first base. V loses 1 base of germline sequence and J loses 5 bases, and the interval between the two ends is 19 bases. The CDR1 and CDR2 encoded by the germline V gene (reference sequence) are DFQATT and SNEGSKA. Library method: RT-PCR. Sequencing relied on an Illumina HiSeq 2500. Through fastp at Q25 and MiXCR, TCRdb rebuilt clones from the public reads, retaining in-frame beta chains. All rows with the same CDR3 protein become a single entry with the most common DNA and genes. For this sample there are some 800,000 distinct CDR3 sequences; approximately 22% appear just once. The ten biggest clones cover roughly 10% of the sample.

Recombination linked TRBV20-1 to TRBJ2-3; TRBD2 might be the D gene, on 6 matching bases. The source material was PBMCs from blood, sampled more than 4 days after vaccination. The TCR sequence derives from a man aged 50-60 years who received an inactivated influenza vaccine. Donor details come from another sample of the same person, matched by shared clones. For the CDR3, the sequence is CSARAGTGVGRDTQYF. The DNA sequence is as follows: TGCAGTGCTAGAGCCGGGACGGGAGTAGGGAGAGATACGCAGTATTTT.